This T cell receptor beta chain was sequenced for a study of T cell repertoires in ileal Crohn's disease. Study-wide background: Thiopurines (around 11) or anti-TNF agents (roughly 18) were given postoperatively to about half.

CDR3 length: 13 amino acids. The germline V gene encodes CDR1 MDHEN and CDR2 SYDVKM. V lost 8 bases to trimming and J lost 0 bases, with 11 bases between them. Study-level points and caveats: Active smokers at surgery had more clonal expansions than non-smokers.

Each sample's TCRB immunosequencing used around 470 nanograms of biopsy DNA. The repertoire was sequenced with immunoSEQ multiplex PCR; TCRdb's copy has only in-frame clones and lacks some. Among 5,000 or so clones listed, approximately 82% were seen once. This clone showed up just a few times. Its antigen is currently unknown. This receptor was taken from an adult with Crohn's disease. The source material was ileal tissue. The chain employs TRBV28 and TRBJ2-7; D ambiguous. As DNA, the CDR3 is TGTGCCAGCCACCGCATGAGCTCCTACGAGCAGTACTTC. This gives the protein CASHRMSSYEQYF.